This T cell receptor beta chain was sequenced during a study of T cells in Graves' hyperthyroidism and ophthalmopathy. Study background: At initial diagnosis, before any treatment had begun, peripheral blood was obtained. General observations from the study: Blood also held most thyroid clonotypes expanded beyond 0.001. Ophthalmopathy was identified by the model a median around 6.9 months ahead of onset.

Germline V gene lookup returns CDR1 LNHNV and CDR2 YYDKDF (reference sequence). The V end was cut by 0 bases, the J end by 7 bases, with 16 bases between. This CDR3 spans 17 amino acids. There were TCR beta CDR3 regions amplified from RNA transcripts. A set of HTBI primers served as the primers for a first-round RT-PCR of the TCR CDR3. TCRdb reprocessed the multiplex PCR reads with MiXCR, giving one entry per CDR3 protein. The table records 550,000 to 850,000 distinct CDR3 sequences, 15% to 20% of them present only once. This clonotype was observed a handful of times. Antigen unknown. Exclusion criteria comprised uncontrolled infection, other autoimmune disease, pregnancy or lactation.

The clonotype was recovered from a woman between 45 and 65 years old with Graves' hyperthyroidism that later progressed to Graves' ophthalmopathy. The sequencing input was blood. The chain combines TRBV15 with TRBJ1-6; D perhaps matches TRBD1 (6 bases). The CDR3 DNA follows: TGTGCCACCAGCAGAGACGGTTTGGGGGGGCGGAATTCACCCCTCCACTTT. Its protein is CATSRDGLGGRNSPLHF.